This T cell receptor (beta chain) stems from a study of blood T cell repertoires in COVID-19. Original processing methods: Amplification of reference gene primers was used by the study to estimate nucleated cell counts. TCRdb's copy holds only in-frame clones and misses some; the assay was immunoSEQ multiplex PCR. V, J and clone size were drawn from that table, and D and trimming were deduced from the DNA. Of about 200,000 clones in the sample, roughly 89% were seen once. The TCR sequence derives from a man aged 55 to 70 who had recovered from COVID-19. The sequenced sample consisted of peripheral blood.

DNA of the CDR3: TGTGCCACACAACAGGGGGCGGTTGGCTATGGCTACACCTTC. Protein sequence: CATQQGAVGYGYTF. The V and J genes are TRBV7-9 and TRBJ1-2; 9 bases agree with TRBD1. V trimming: 10 bases; J trimming: 4 bases; junction bases outside the gene matches: 10. Germline CDR1 is SEHNR and CDR2 is FQNEAQ (reference sequence). The length of the CDR3 is 14 residues.